The clone carrying this T cell receptor (beta chain) was detected many times. Per germline, CDR1 SNHLY and CDR2 FYNNEI. The CDR3 has 13 residues. V lost 11 bases to trimming and J lost 6 bases, with 14 bases between them. TCR beta CDR3 region amplification was performed from RNA transcripts. HTBI primers were used for first-round RT-PCR of the TCR CDR3. TCRdb used MiXCR to reprocess the multiplex PCR reads, holding one entry per CDR3 protein. The sample contains about 300,000 distinct CDR3 sequences, 15% to 20% of which appear only once. The sample originates from a study of T cells in Graves' hyperthyroidism and ophthalmopathy.

V and J are TRBV2 and TRBJ1-6, with a tentative D call TRBD1 (6 bases). Material: blood. This clonotype originated in a man aged 45-60 years with Graves' ophthalmopathy. The CDR3 coding sequence is TGTGCCCGGAACACAGGGCCTAATTCACCCCTCCACTTT. This encodes CARNTGPNSPLHF.